Shown below are 18 T cell receptor beta chains from a single sample sequenced in a study of T cell clusters in autoimmune cytopenias. TRB rearrangements were amplified by touch-down multiplex PCR with mixed TRB-A/B primers. Reanalyzing the multiplex PCR reads, TCRdb keeps one entry per CDR3 protein, without DNA. The ten top clones account for about a sixth, within a sample of around 4,800 distinct CDR3 sequences. Each sample's input was roughly 250 ng genomic DNA, some 38,000 genome equivalents. Sequencing was performed on peripheral blood. The source of these receptors is a human donor with an autoimmune cytopenia or autoimmune hepatitis (not recorded which).

The chain has TRBV9 and TRBJ2-5; TCRdb's D call of TRBD1 is untestable without DNA. The germline V gene has CDR1 SGDLS and CDR2 YYNGEE. The CDR3 runs 15 residues. The CDR3 region is CASSVAPGQQETQYF.

This clonotype shows up as medium-sized (0.01 to 0.1%) by frequency. The chain's CDR3 is CASRTTVTGELFF. This chain joins TRBV19 and TRBJ2-2. The CDR3 runs to 13 residues. CDR1 and CDR2 from the germline V gene are LNHDA and SQIVND (reference sequence).

V gene TRBV7-2 combines with J gene TRBJ1-5; checking the TCRdb D call of TRBD1 is not possible without DNA. CDR1 SGHTA and CDR2 FQGNSA come from the germline V gene. The CDR3 consists of 14 residues. The CDR3 spells CASSSLQGYQPQHF.

According to its frequency, this clonotype is medium-sized (0.01 to 0.1%). The V gene is TRBV6-6, the J gene TRBJ2-5; checking the TCRdb D call of TRBD2 is not possible without DNA. The CDR3 extends over 14 amino acids. CDR1 and CDR2 from the germline V gene are MNHNY and SVGAGI (reference sequence). The CDR3 sequence: CASSLGLDRETQYF.

This clonotype is identified as medium-sized from frequency. The rearrangement joins TRBV30 to TRBJ1-4. CDR1 GTSNPN and CDR2 SVGIG come from the germline V gene (reference sequence). CDR3 length: 13 residues. The CDR3 loop reads CAWSGTIKEKLFF.

The J gene is TRBJ1-2, the V gene TRBV6-5; as DNA is missing, the TRBD1 call by TCRdb cannot be tested. CDR3 length: 13 residues. Germline CDR1 is MNHEY and CDR2 is SVGAGI. The CDR3 loop reads CASSLWMGAGYTF.

According to its frequency, this clonotype is medium-sized. The chain couples TRBV5-1 to TRBJ1-1; TCRdb outputs TRBD1, but without DNA this stays unchecked. The CDR3 runs 14 residues. CDR1 SGHRS and CDR2 YFSETQ come from the germline V gene. CDR3: CASSLASRDTEAFF.

By frequency, this clonotype is medium-sized. The gene calls are TRBV5-1 and TRBJ2-4. Germline V lookup: CDR1 SGHRS, CDR2 YFSETQ. The CDR3 length is 15 residues. CDR3 sequence reads: CASSLFPQATNIQYF. Full variable domain (remainder filled in from reference TRBV5-1 and TRBJ2-4): KAGVTQTPRYLIKTRGQQVTLSCSPISGHRSVSWYQQTPGQGLQFLFEYFSETQRNKGNFPGRFSGRQFSNSRSEMNVSTLELGDSALYLCASSLFPQATNIQYFGAGTRLSVL.

This chain links TRBV28 with TRBJ1-2. CDR3 length: 14 amino acids. CDR1 is MDHEN, CDR2 SYDVKM, per germline. The CDR3 here is CASTPPVRGSGYTF.

Here the CDR3 reads CASSQAGANTGELFF. V usage is TRBV18 and J usage is TRBJ2-2. This CDR3 is built from 15 residues. Germline loops: CDR1 KGHSH, CDR2 LQKENI.

Measured by frequency, this clonotype is medium-sized. This chain links TRBV6-5 with TRBJ2-6. The germline V gene encodes CDR1 MNHEY and CDR2 SVGAGI. The CDR3 is 15 amino acids. The CDR3 protein is CASSFGTSGANVLTF.

By frequency, this clonotype registers medium-sized. The chain links TRBV12-3 or TRBV12-4 to TRBJ1-3. CDR3 length: 13 residues. The CDR3 here is CASSRGSGNTIYF.

The V call is TRBV12-3 or TRBV12-4, the J call TRBJ2-1. This CDR3 contains 15 residues. This CDR3 is CANSPTGGAYNEQFF.

The chain links TRBV20-1 to TRBJ2-3; lacking DNA, the TRBD2 call made by TCRdb goes unchecked. The CDR3 runs 16 residues. The germline V gene has CDR1 DFQATT and CDR2 SNEGSKA (reference sequence). The CDR3 region is CSARGAGGPGTDTQYF.

Considering frequency, this clonotype is medium-sized (0.01 to 0.1%). V and J are TRBV27 and TRBJ2-6. The CDR3 is 17 residues long. Germline CDR1 and CDR2: MNHEY and SMNVEV (reference sequence). The CDR3 reads CASSASFGGSGANVLTF.

This clonotype is identified as medium-sized from frequency. The V call is TRBV5-6, the J call TRBJ2-1; without DNA, the TCRdb call of TRBD1 cannot be checked. Looked up from germline, CDR1 is SGHDT and CDR2 is YYEEEE. CDR3 length: 12 residues. The CDR3 spells CASSPRQNEQFF.

V and J are TRBV5-1 and TRBJ1-1; absent DNA, TCRdb's TRBD1 call cannot be checked. This CDR3 spans 14 amino acids. From germline, CDR1 is SGHRS and CDR2 YFSETQ. This chain's CDR3 is CASSLVTDRGEAFF.

This clonotype is identified as medium-sized from frequency. V and J are TRBV30 and TRBJ1-4. CDR3 length: 13 amino acids. Germline CDR1 GTSNPN, CDR2 SVGIG (reference sequence). The CDR3 reads CAWSQGSREKLFF.